This TCR beta chain derives from a study of blood T cells in healthy people across ages. Roughly 10 milliliters of peripheral blood were drawn from each donor into EDTA-treated tubes. For the second PCR, which ran for about 6 to 11 cycles, a sample-barcoded 5' primer and a J-beta primer mix were used. TCRdb analysed the 5' RACE reads with MiXCR anew, one entry per CDR3 protein. The table has around 800,000 distinct CDR3 sequences, about 42% seen once. V lost 5 bases, J lost 2 bases, and 8 bases lay in between. The CDR3 has 12 residues. The germline CDR1 and CDR2 sequences are SGHRS and YFSETQ. The receptor's source is a man in his fifties or sixties in good health. Sequenced sample: blood. The genes are TRBV5-1 and TRBJ2-7; a weak D match, TRBD1 (5 bases). The CDR3 DNA reads as TGCGCCAGCAGAGGGGCAGCCTACGAGCAGTACTTC. Translation: CASRGAAYEQYF.